These 12 T cell receptor beta chains were sequenced from one sample in a study of blood T cell repertoires in COVID-19. Assay: immunoSEQ multiplex PCR; the TCRdb copy retains only in-frame clones and omits some. This sample yields around 140,000 clones, of which approximately 90% are seen a single time; more than 2% belongs to the top ten. The material sequenced was peripheral blood. These receptors all stem from a human donor with COVID-19, enrolled during active disease. The donor label of this sample is uncertain.

The rearrangement links TRBV21-1 to TRBJ1-2; TRBD1 is taken as the D call from the table, unchecked against the DNA. TRBV21-1 is reported as a pseudogene. The CDR3 runs 14 residues. Written as DNA, the CDR3 is TGTGCCAGCAGCCGGGACAGCCATAACTATGGCTACACCTTC. Amino acids: CASSRDSHNYGYTF.

The chain employs TRBV7-9 and TRBJ2-1, with 7 bases that match TRBD1. The V and J ends lost 5 bases and 9 bases, in that order; junction bases with no gene match: 4. This CDR3 comprises 12 residues. Germline loops: CDR1 SEHNR, CDR2 FQNEAQ (reference sequence). The CDR3 here is CASSLDRAEQFF. In DNA, the CDR3 is TGTGCCAGCAGCCTCGACAGGGCTGAGCAGTTCTTC.

The chain uses TRBV27 and TRBJ1-1, with D possibly matching TRBD1 (5 bases). There are 15 residues in the CDR3. V was cut by 2 bases and J by 3 bases, with 13 bases left in between. Germline lookup yields CDR1 MNHEY and CDR2 SMNVEV (reference sequence). The CDR3 reads CASSLSSGPYTEAFF. The CDR3 DNA follows: TGTGCCAGCAGTTTAAGTTCAGGGCCCTACACTGAAGCTTTCTTT.

The rearrangement joins TRBV3-1 (or the pseudogene TRBV3-2) to TRBJ2-1; 8 bases align to TRBD1. The germline V gene has CDR1 LGHDT and CDR2 YNNKEL (reference sequence). The CDR3 sequence is 18 residues long. V was pared by 1 base and J by 9 bases, with 17 bases of the junction left unmatched. The chain's CDR3 is CASSQVLTGGAGSVEQFF. The CDR3 coding sequence is TGTGCCAGCAGCCAAGTGTTAACAGGGGGAGCAGGGTCGGTTGAGCAGTTCTTC.

The chain carries TRBV5-4 and TRBJ2-3, with 8 bases identical to TRBD1. Trimming took 2 bases from V and 1 from J; bases not matched to a gene: 3. Per the germline V gene, CDR1 is SGHNT and CDR2 is YYREEE (reference sequence). The CDR3 consists of 15 residues. The DNA for the CDR3 is TGTGCCAGCAGCTTTGCGGGACAGGGCACAGATACGCAGTATTTT. Encoded protein: CASSFAGQGTDTQYF.

The genes are TRBV18 and TRBJ2-1, with D unclear. V was pared by 3 bases and J by 7 bases, with 4 bases between. This CDR3 spans 11 amino acids. Germline V lookup: CDR1 KGHSH, CDR2 LQKENI. The CDR3 loop is CASSPSNEQFF. The CDR3 DNA reads TGTGCCAGCTCACCGTCAAATGAGCAGTTCTTC.

The gene calls are TRBV9 and TRBJ1-6; TRBD1 might be the D (5 bases). Germline V gene lookup returns CDR1 SGDLS and CDR2 YYNGEE. V lost 3 bases to trimming and J lost 7 bases, with 8 bases between them. CDR3 length equals 13 residues. This CDR3 is CASSEGPNSPLHF. The CDR3, as DNA: TGTGCCAGCAGCGAGGGGCCCAATTCACCCCTCCACTTT.

This chain connects TRBV10-3 to TRBJ2-7; 9 nucleotides match TRBD1. V trimming: 6 bases; J trimming: 2 bases; junction bases outside the gene matches: 5. This CDR3 is built from 14 residues. CDR1 is ENHRY and CDR2 is SYGVKD in the germline V gene. CDR3 in DNA: TGTGCCATCAGGGGGGACAGGGATACCTACGAGCAGTACTTC. Protein product: CAIRGDRDTYEQYF.

The chain joins TRBV2 to TRBJ1-4, with D unclear. V gave up 6 bases and J gave up 5 bases, with 13 bases separating them. This CDR3 has 14 residues. CDR1 and CDR2 (germline): SNHLY, FYNNEI. DNA of the CDR3: TGTGCCAGCAGCTTCGCCGGGGAGAATGAAAAACTGTTTTTT. Translating it yields CASSFAGENEKLFF.

The rearrangement uses TRBV19 and TRBJ2-6; D is unresolved. CDR1 and CDR2 from the germline V gene are LNHDA and SQIVND (reference sequence). V gave up 4 bases and J gave up 0 bases, with 7 bases separating them. This CDR3 is 15 amino acids long. CDR3 DNA: TGTGCCAGTAGTACCCAGGACTCTGGGGCCAACGTCCTGACTTTC. Translating it yields CASSTQDSGANVLTF.

The V and J genes are TRBV11-2 and TRBJ1-6, with D perhaps TRBD1 (6 bases). The germline CDR1 and CDR2 sequences are SGHAT and FQNNGV. The CDR3 contains 14 residues. V lost 5 bases, J lost 10 bases, and 15 bases lay in between. This CDR3 is CASSPSRGFSPLHF. Written as DNA, the CDR3 is TGTGCCAGCAGCCCGTCCAGGGGTTTCTCACCCCTCCACTTT.

V gene TRBV18 combines with J gene TRBJ2-4; 7 nucleotides agree with TRBD2. Germline CDR1 KGHSH, CDR2 LQKENI. The CDR3 totals 16 residues. The ends lost 3 bases at V and 8 bases at J; junction bases unmatched: 13. This chain's CDR3 is CASSPSSAGTGDIQYF. For the CDR3, the DNA is TGTGCCAGCTCACCTTCCTCAGCGGGGACGGGTGACATTCAGTACTTC. The variable domain in full, completed from reference TRBV18 and TRBJ2-4, reads NAGVMQNPRHLVRRRGQEARLRCSPMKGHSHVYWYRQLPEEGLKFMVYLQKENIIDESGMPKERFSAEFPKEGPSILRIQQVVRGDSAAYFCASSPSSAGTGDIQYFGAGTRLSVL.